Following are 18 T cell receptor beta chains from one sample sequenced in a study of blood T cell repertoires in COVID-19. Libraries were prepared by immunoSEQ multiplex PCR; TCRdb keeps only in-frame clonotypes and omits some of them. The data contain roughly 100,000 clones, 82% of them singletons. The sequencing input was peripheral blood. The receptors were sampled from a woman aged 80 or over with acute or convalescent COVID-19.

This sequence joins TRBV5-4 and TRBJ1-3; 11 bases are shared with TRBD1. CDR3 size: 17 residues. Germline trimming cut 3 bases from V and 2 bases from J; bases unmatched to any gene: 7. Germline loops: CDR1 SGHNT, CDR2 YYREEE (reference sequence). The CDR3 DNA reads as TGTGCCAGCAGCTCGTTGGGACAGGGGGGGACTGGAAACACCATATATTTT. Protein sequence: CASSSLGQGGTGNTIYF.

A single count supports this clone. The rearrangement uses TRBV2 and TRBJ2-7; D is perhaps TRBD2 (6 bases). The length of the CDR3 is 14 residues. From germline, CDR1 is SNHLY and CDR2 FYNNEI. Trimming took off 7 bases at V and 5 bases at J, with 18 bases between the two ends. CDR3 amino acids: CASMPGLRRDEQYF. The CDR3 nucleotides are TGTGCCAGCATGCCGGGACTTCGGCGAGACGAGCAGTACTTC.

This chain connects TRBV6-5 to TRBJ1-5; maybe TRBD1 (6 bases). V lost 6 bases to trimming and J lost 5 bases, with 17 bases between them. CDR1 MNHEY and CDR2 SVGAGI come from the germline V gene. The CDR3 length is 15 residues. This CDR3 is CASRQQGSWDQPQHF. CDR3 bases: TGTGCCAGCAGACAACAGGGAAGCTGGGATCAGCCCCAGCATTTT.

The chain couples TRBV10-2 to TRBJ2-4; D is perhaps TRBD2 (6 bases). CDR1 and CDR2 (germline): WSHSY, SAAADI. V lost 4 bases to trimming and J lost 8 bases, with 12 bases between them. This CDR3 is built from 13 residues. CDR3: CASSGGGWDIQYF. The CDR3 bases are TGCGCCAGCAGTGGTGGAGGGTGGGACATTCAGTACTTC.

The rearrangement links TRBV29-1 to TRBJ1-6; the match to TRBD1 covers 8 bases. Trimming took 6 bases from V and 8 from J; bases not matched to a gene: 6. The CDR3 runs 13 residues. CDR1 and CDR2 from the germline V gene are SQVTM and ANQGSEA. As DNA, the CDR3 is TGCAGCGTCGGACAGGGAGGAGATTCACCCCTCCACTTT. Translating it yields CSVGQGGDSPLHF.

The rearrangement joins TRBV6-2 or TRBV6-3 to TRBJ2-5, with 8 positions matching TRBD1. The J segment lost 3 bases and the V segment lost 2 bases, leaving 2 bases of the junction unmatched. The CDR3 contains 14 residues. CDR1 and CDR2 from the germline V gene are MNHEY and SVGEGT. CDR3 sequence: CASSYQDREETQYF. The CDR3, as DNA: TGTGCCAGCAGTTACCAGGACAGGGAAGAGACCCAGTACTTC.

This clone was seen only once. The rearrangement joins TRBV5-6 to TRBJ1-5; no reliable D call. Germline values: CDR1 SGHDT, CDR2 YYEEEE. There are 15 residues in the CDR3. V lost 4 bases, J lost 1 base, and 12 bases lay in between. This CDR3 is CASSQQARSNQPQHF. CDR3 DNA: TGTGCCAGCAGCCAGCAGGCGCGAAGCAATCAGCCCCAGCATTTT.

This clone was observed a handful of times. The chain uses TRBV10-3 and TRBJ2-1, with a possible D match to TRBD1 (5 bases). The V end was cut by 3 bases, the J end by 4 bases, with 16 bases between. CDR1 ENHRY and CDR2 SYGVKD come from the germline V gene. This CDR3 is built from 16 residues. The CDR3 loop is CAISDPDSPLYNEQFF. The CDR3 DNA reads TGTGCCATCAGTGACCCCGACAGCCCCCTGTACAATGAGCAGTTCTTC.

The CDR3 sequence is CASSLAGGTNEKLFF. For the CDR3, the DNA is TGCGCCAGCAGCTTGGCCGGAGGAACTAATGAAAAACTGTTTTTT. This chain uses TRBV5-1 with TRBJ1-4; unclear D gene. CDR3 length: 15 amino acids. Germline V CDR1 and CDR2: SGHRS, YFSETQ. The V and J ends lost 0 bases and 1 base respectively, with 7 bases between them. Looking up the rest from reference TRBV5-1 and TRBJ1-4 gives the full variable domain: KAGVTQTPRYLIKTRGQQVTLSCSPISGHRSVSWYQQTPGQGLQFLFEYFSETQRNKGNFPGRFSGRQFSNSRSEMNVSTLELGDSALYLCASSLAGGTNEKLFFGSGTQLSVL.

This clone showed up just a few times. The rearrangement joins TRBV30 to TRBJ1-1; no definite D call. Germline assignment: CDR1 GTSNPN and CDR2 SVGIG (reference sequence). The CDR3 has 15 amino acids. The germline V and J ends were trimmed by 0 bases and 0 bases, with 11 bases remaining between them. The CDR3 protein is CAWSVSPGLNTEAFF. The CDR3 DNA reads TGTGCCTGGAGTGTATCCCCGGGATTGAACACTGAAGCTTTCTTT.

This clone occurred a few times. The rearrangement uses TRBV28 and TRBJ1-1; D may be TRBD1 (5 bases). The CDR3 length is 14 residues. The V and J ends lost 3 bases and 1 base respectively, with 9 bases between them. Germline V gives CDR1 MDHEN, CDR2 SYDVKM. The chain's CDR3 is CASSFGDRNTEAFF. CDR3 coding DNA: TGTGCCAGCAGTTTCGGAGACAGGAACACTGAAGCTTTCTTT.

V and J are TRBV5-1 and TRBJ2-7; D perhaps matches TRBD2 (5 bases). Germline V CDR1 and CDR2: SGHRS, YFSETQ. The CDR3 length is 14 residues. V lost 4 bases and J 2 bases, leaving 13 bases between the germline ends. CDR3 DNA sequence: TGCGCCAGCAGCCAGACTACTCCTACCTACGAGCAGTACTTC. Protein sequence: CASSQTTPTYEQYF.

The chain recombines TRBV2 with TRBJ1-6; D might be TRBD1 (5 bases). The V end lost 2 bases, the J end lost 5 bases, and 10 bases lay between the germline ends. The CDR3 extends over 15 amino acids. Germline CDR1 reads SNHLY; CDR2 reads FYNNEI. The CDR3 loop reads CASSELGPNNSPLHF. DNA of the CDR3: TGTGCCAGCAGTGAATTGGGGCCGAATAATTCACCCCTCCACTTT.

This chain connects TRBV7-9 to TRBJ2-1; tentatively, D is TRBD2 (6 bases). Germline lookup yields CDR1 SEHNR and CDR2 FQNEAQ (reference sequence). The length of the CDR3 is 13 residues. Trimming cost V 1 base and J 9 bases, with 10 bases left between them. CDR3 protein: CASSLVTSFEQFF. Written as DNA, the CDR3 is TGTGCCAGCAGCTTAGTTACTAGCTTTGAGCAGTTCTTC.

The rearrangement links TRBV5-4 to TRBJ2-7; 7 bases map to TRBD1. Germline CDR1 is SGHNT and CDR2 is YYREEE (reference sequence). The V and J ends lost 0 bases and 5 bases, in that order; junction bases with no gene match: 5. This CDR3 spans 14 amino acids. For the CDR3, the DNA is TGTGCCAGCAGCTTGGACAGGGGAAGACACGAGCAGTACTTC. Translated, it gives CASSLDRGRHEQYF.

The V call is TRBV2, the J call TRBJ2-1; 7 bases are a match to TRBD2. The V and J ends lost 5 bases and 10 bases, in that order; junction bases with no gene match: 2. Germline values: CDR1 SNHLY, CDR2 FYNNEI. The CDR3 loop spans 11 amino acids. The DNA for the CDR3 is TGTGCCAGCAGTTATAGCGGGGAGCAGTTCTTC. Its translation is CASSYSGEQFF.

CDR3 DNA: TGTGCCAGCAGCTTCGGACTAGCGGGAGGGAGCTACGAGCAGTACTTC. It yields the protein CASSFGLAGGSYEQYF. V and J are TRBV5-5 and TRBJ2-7, with 15 bases identical to TRBD2. The CDR3 sequence is 16 residues long. J gave up 3 bases and V 2 bases, and 3 bases lay outside the gene matches. CDR1 is SGHKS and CDR2 is YYEKEE in the germline V gene (reference sequence).

This chain connects TRBV5-1 to TRBJ2-1; D may be TRBD2 (5 bases). The germline gives CDR1 SGHRS, CDR2 YFSETQ. V was cut by 4 bases and J by 6 bases, with 20 bases left in between. The CDR3 loop spans 16 amino acids. The CDR3 coding sequence is TGCGCCAGCAGCGAACAACCAGCGGATATGGTCAATGAGCAGTTCTTC. As protein: CASSEQPADMVNEQFF.